This T cell receptor beta chain comes out of a study of control samples from healthy donors and cancer patients. Profiling relied on immunoSEQ multiplex PCR, and the TCRdb table lists in-frame clones only, not all of them. The sample consists of around 94,000 clones, about 90% of them appearing once. CDR1 is SGHNT, CDR2 YYREEE, per germline (reference sequence). This CDR3 spans 18 amino acids. Trimming removed 2 bases from V and 1 base from J; junction bases left unmatched: 7. The chain is built from TRBV5-4 and TRBJ2-4; 12 nucleotides match TRBD2. The specimen was blood. This TCR was sampled from a young woman in good health. The CDR3 nucleotides read TGTGCCAGCAGCTTACTAGCGGGAGGACTTATGGCCAAAAACATTCAGTACTTC. Protein: CASSLLAGGLMAKNIQYF. Full variable domain (rest looked up from reference TRBV5-4 and TRBJ2-4): ETGVTQSPTHLIKTRGQQVTLRCSSQSGHNTVSWYQQALGQGPQFIFQYYREEENGRGNFPPRFSGLQFPNYSSELNVNALELDDSALYLCASSLLAGGLMAKNIQYFGAGTRLSVL.